These 26 T cell receptor beta chains came from one sample sequenced in a study of radiotherapy plus CTLA-4 blockade in lung cancer (dated by TCRdb to the late 2010s). The library was built by means of the immunoSEQ multiplex PCR assay. The table comes from immuneACCESS by way of TCRdb, which keeps in-frame sequences with V and J called. Part of the clones is missing from these tables; in studies checked, under half for an unresolved V gene and the rest for unknown reasons. The sample data list around 110,000 clones, and approximately 90% of these were observed just once. 5.5% to 7% of the sample is taken by the ten largest. This sample comprised peripheral blood, obtained from a patient treated with radiotherapy plus ipilimumab. The receptors stem from a human donor with non-small cell lung cancer that progressed on radiotherapy plus ipilimumab.

V is TRBV4-1 and J is TRBJ2-7, with D tentatively TRBD1 (5 bases). Germline V lookup: CDR1 MGHRA, CDR2 YSYEKL. The CDR3 covers 14 residues. The V end was cut by 0 bases, the J end by 2 bases, with 8 bases between. The chain's CDR3 is CASSQDQGPYEQYF. The CDR3 coding sequence is TGCGCCAGCAGCCAAGATCAGGGCCCCTACGAGCAGTACTTC.

The V call is TRBV9, the J call TRBJ2-5, with D possibly TRBD1 on 6 matching bases. Trimming shortened V by 4 bases and J by 5 bases, and 12 bases separated the two germline ends. CDR1 is SGDLS and CDR2 is YYNGEE in the germline V gene. The CDR3 totals 13 residues. CDR3 nucleotides: TGTGCCAGCAGCCCCAGGGGATGGGAGACCCAGTACTTC. This sequence encodes CASSPRGWETQYF.

This chain links TRBV28 with TRBJ1-2; a weak D match, TRBD1 (5 bases). The CDR3 runs to 14 residues. The germline V gene has CDR1 MDHEN and CDR2 SYDVKM. The germline V and J ends were trimmed by 7 bases and 3 bases, with 15 bases remaining between them. CDR3 residues: CASNPGGDDYGYTF. In DNA, the CDR3 is TGTGCCAGCAACCCCGGGGGGGACGACTATGGCTACACCTTC.

The chain recombines TRBV18 with TRBJ2-1; the match to TRBD2 covers 9 bases. Trimming cost V 0 bases and J 4 bases; bases outside gene matches: 4. Germline V lookup: CDR1 KGHSH, CDR2 LQKENI. This CDR3 comprises 16 residues. CDR3 protein: CASSPPTSGSYNEQFF. The CDR3 nucleotides read TGTGCCAGCTCACCACCTACTAGCGGGTCTTACAATGAGCAGTTCTTC.

The chain recombines TRBV6-1 with TRBJ2-7; 7 positions match TRBD1. V was clipped by 0 bases and J by 4 bases; unmatched bases: 3. The germline gives CDR1 MNHNS, CDR2 SASEGT. This CDR3 region has 14 residues. CDR3 amino acids: CASSEAGQLYEQYF. Written as DNA, the CDR3 is TGTGCCAGCAGTGAAGCGGGACAGCTATACGAGCAGTACTTC.

The sample holds one count of this clone. At the DNA level, this CDR3 is encoded by other sequences in the same sample as well. The rearrangement links TRBV5-1 to TRBJ1-1; D perhaps matches TRBD1 (5 bases). This CDR3 spans 14 amino acids. Germline V gene data show CDR1 as SGHRS and CDR2 as YFSETQ. V was clipped by 0 bases and J by 4 bases, with 10 bases between them. CDR3 sequence: CASSLEQGRTEAFF. The CDR3 bases are TGCGCCAGCAGCTTGGAGCAGGGCCGCACTGAAGCTTTCTTT.

The chain employs TRBV5-1 and TRBJ2-7, with no clear D. The germline V gene encodes CDR1 SGHRS and CDR2 YFSETQ. The ends were cut back, 3 bases at V and 0 bases at J, with 10 bases in the middle. This CDR3 comprises 14 residues. CDR3 coding DNA: TGCGCCAGCAGCTCCCGGTCTAACTCCTACGAGCAGTACTTC. It encodes CASSSRSNSYEQYF. The full variable domain, in which reference TRBV5-1 and TRBJ2-7 provide the parts outside the CDR3, is KAGVTQTPRYLIKTRGQQVTLSCSPISGHRSVSWYQQTPGQGLQFLFEYFSETQRNKGNFPGRFSGRQFSNSRSEMNVSTLELGDSALYLCASSSRSNSYEQYFGPGTRLTVT.

This clone appeared a single time. V is TRBV5-5 and J is TRBJ2-1, with 7 bases aligning to TRBD2. After removal of 7 bases from V and 3 bases from J, the junction contained 7 bases not matched to a gene. The length of the CDR3 is 14 residues. Germline lookup yields CDR1 SGHKS and CDR2 YYEKEE (reference sequence). DNA of the CDR3: TGTGCCAGCGACACTGGGACTATCTACAATGAGCAGTTCTTC. Protein sequence: CASDTGTIYNEQFF.

DNA of the CDR3: TGTGCCAGCATCTCGAGAAGGTACGAGCAGTACTTC. Its protein product is CASISRRYEQYF. This chain connects TRBV28 to TRBJ2-7; the D is unclear. From germline, CDR1 is MDHEN and CDR2 SYDVKM. The germline V and J ends were trimmed by 7 bases and 4 bases, with 11 bases remaining between them. There are 12 residues in the CDR3.

V gene TRBV29-1 combines with J gene TRBJ2-1; TRBD2 aligns across 9 bases. The CDR3 contains 15 residues. Trimming took 7 bases from V and 4 from J; bases not matched to a gene: 11. Germline CDR1 reads SQVTM; CDR2 reads ANQGSEA. Here the CDR3 reads CSARRASGIYNEQFF. In DNA, the CDR3 is TGCAGCGCTAGGAGGGCTAGCGGGATTTACAATGAGCAGTTCTTC.

The genes are TRBV6-1 and TRBJ1-5, with unresolved D. Germline-derived CDR1 and CDR2 are MNHNS and SASEGT. Deletions cut 0 bases from V and 0 bases from J, with 6 bases between. This CDR3 region has 15 residues. Here the CDR3 DNA reads TGTGCCAGCAGTGAAGCGAGTAATAGCAATCAGCCCCAGCATTTT. It specifies CASSEASNSNQPQHF.

In this sample, this clone turned up a few times. The DNA of the CDR3 is TGTGCCAGCTCACCGCTCCTAGCGGGAGATGTGTCCGAGCAGTACTTC. It encodes CASSPLLAGDVSEQYF. This chain links TRBV18 with TRBJ2-7, with 10 bases aligning to TRBD2. Germline V gene sequence: CDR1 KGHSH, CDR2 LQKENI. The CDR3 is 16 amino acids. The V segment lost 3 bases and the J segment 6 bases; nucleotides outside the gene matches: 11.

The rearrangement links TRBV5-1 to TRBJ1-2; D unclear. This CDR3 has 16 residues. Germline V gives CDR1 SGHRS, CDR2 YFSETQ. V gave up 0 bases and J gave up 4 bases, with 16 bases separating them. CDR3 sequence (DNA): TGCGCCAGCAGCTTGGTGGCGGCTACTAAACTCTATGGCTACACCTTC. Protein sequence: CASSLVAATKLYGYTF.

Concerning this clone itself: Compared with germline, one end of the junction differs, possibly owing to a read error. V and J are TRBV19 and TRBJ1-1; D is perhaps TRBD1 (5 bases). The germline V gene has CDR1 LNHDA and CDR2 SQIVND (reference sequence). The CDR3 runs to 10 residues. The DNA of the CDR3 is TGTGCCAGTAGTGGCCCCGGGACCAACTTT. It is translated as CASSGPGTNF.

The sample holds one count of this clone. V is TRBV4-2 and J is TRBJ1-2; perhaps TRBD1 as D (5 bases). Germline CDR1 is LGHNA and CDR2 is YNFKEQ. Trimming removed 0 bases at V and 7 bases at J, with 15 bases between. There are 15 residues in the CDR3. The CDR3 sequence: CASSQDRGSVGGYTF. In DNA, the CDR3 is TGTGCCAGCAGCCAAGATCGGGGGAGTGTGGGTGGCTACACCTTC.

This rearrangement joins TRBV5-8 to TRBJ2-5; D remains unclear. CDR3 length: 14 amino acids. From germline, CDR1 is SGHTS and CDR2 YDEGEE. Trimming left V 1 base short and J 4 bases short, with 11 bases between. Here the CDR3 DNA reads TGTGCCAGCAGCTTGCAAGGAACGAGAGAGACCCAGTACTTC. The encoded protein is CASSLQGTRETQYF.

The chain carries TRBV6-5 and TRBJ1-5; TRBD1 matches 8 bases. The CDR3 covers 13 residues. Trimming at V came to 5 bases and at J to 6 bases, leaving 3 bases not matched to a gene. Germline CDR1 and CDR2: MNHEY and SVGAGI. This chain's CDR3 is CASSVQGAQPQHF. CDR3 nucleotides: TGTGCCAGCAGTGTTCAGGGGGCTCAGCCCCAGCATTTT.

V usage is TRBV5-4 and J usage is TRBJ2-3; D is perhaps TRBD2 (5 bases). This CDR3 contains 15 residues. Trimming removed 1 base from V and 4 bases from J, with 13 bases in between. Germline CDR1 SGHNT, CDR2 YYREEE (reference sequence). CDR3 residues: CASSLSSPQADTQYF. The CDR3, as DNA: TGTGCCAGCAGCTTGTCTAGCCCGCAAGCAGATACGCAGTATTTT.

The rearrangement joins TRBV19 to TRBJ2-3, with 7 nucleotides matching TRBD2. This CDR3 has 16 residues. Germline CDR1 is LNHDA and CDR2 is SQIVND (reference sequence). The trim removed 6 bases at V and 2 bases at J, leaving 11 bases unmatched. The CDR3 DNA sequence: TGTGCCAGTAGCCGAGGGGTACTAGCGTTCACAGATACGCAGTATTTT. This sequence encodes CASSRGVLAFTDTQYF.

The sample holds a few counts of this clone. The chain carries TRBV7-6 and TRBJ2-3; 8 nucleotides align to TRBD2. Trimming at V came to 2 bases and at J to 4 bases, leaving 8 bases not matched to a gene. The germline gives CDR1 SGHVS, CDR2 FNYEAQ. CDR3 length equals 16 residues. The CDR3 DNA reads as TGTGCCAGCAGCTTACTCGGGAGGGGGGGCGCAGATACGCAGTATTTT. This codes for CASSLLGRGGADTQYF.

CDR3 residues: CASQTSGSRNEQFF. The CDR3 nucleotides read TGTGCCAGCCAAACTAGCGGGAGTCGCAATGAGCAGTTCTTC. The V and J genes are TRBV2 and TRBJ2-1, with TRBD2 identical over 11 bases. After removal of 8 bases from V and 6 bases from J, the junction contained 6 bases not matched to a gene. Germline CDR1 is SNHLY and CDR2 is FYNNEI. The CDR3 is made up of 14 amino acids.

The J gene is TRBJ2-7, the V gene TRBV7-2; D is ambiguous. The CDR3 is made up of 13 amino acids. CDR1 and CDR2 from the germline V gene are SGHTA and FQGNSA. Trimming cost V 5 bases and J 13 bases, with 21 bases left between them. The CDR3 loop is CASSPSMGLRNYF. Written as DNA, the CDR3 is TGTGCCAGCAGCCCCTCCATGGGCCTACGGAACTACTTC.

CDR3 region: CASTLGQPNTGELFF. CDR3 coding DNA: TGTGCCAGCACCTTGGGACAGCCGAACACCGGGGAGCTGTTTTTT. V and J are TRBV6-1 and TRBJ2-2, with 7 positions matching TRBD1. The ends lost 7 bases at V and 0 bases at J; junction bases unmatched: 5. Germline V gene sequence: CDR1 MNHNS, CDR2 SASEGT. CDR3 size: 15 residues.

The gene calls are TRBV9 and TRBJ2-5, with 7 bases that match TRBD1. The CDR3 consists of 15 residues. The ends lost 2 bases at V and 1 base at J; junction bases unmatched: 5. The germline V gene encodes CDR1 SGDLS and CDR2 YYNGEE. CDR3 sequence reads: CASSVSGTAQETQYF. The CDR3 region has the DNA TGTGCCAGCAGCGTCTCCGGGACAGCCCAAGAGACCCAGTACTTC. Full variable domain (remainder filled in from reference TRBV9 and TRBJ2-5): DSGVTQTPKHLITATGQRVTLRCSPRSGDLSVYWYQQSLDQGLQFLIQYYNGEERAKGNILERFSAQQFPDLHSELNLSSLELGDSALYFCASSVSGTAQETQYFGPGTRLLVL.

The chain carries TRBV7-3 and TRBJ2-3, with 8 bases matching TRBD2. The germline V gene encodes CDR1 SGHTA and CDR2 FQGTGA. Losses at the gene ends were 3 bases for V and 0 bases for J; bases not matched to a gene: 2. This CDR3 has 15 amino acids. In nucleotides, the CDR3 is TGTGCCAGCAGCTTTAGCGGGGTGAGCACAGATACGCAGTATTTT. Its translation is CASSFSGVSTDTQYF. Together with reference TRBV7-3 and TRBJ2-3, the CDR3 gives the full variable domain: GAGVSQTPSNKVTEKGKYVELRCDPISGHTALYWYRQSLGQGPEFLIYFQGTGAADDSGLPNDRFFAVRPEGSVSTLKIQRTERGDSAVYLCASSFSGVSTDTQYFGPGTRLTVL.

This CDR3 reads CACRQGLSEKLFF. The CDR3 nucleotides are TGTGCCTGCCGACAGGGGTTGTCCGAAAAACTGTTTTTT. The chain links TRBV19 to TRBJ1-4; 8 bases align to TRBD1. The CDR3 has 13 amino acids. CDR1 LNHDA and CDR2 SQIVND come from the germline V gene (reference sequence). Losses at the gene ends were 11 bases for V and 8 bases for J; bases not matched to a gene: 10.